The 17 T cell receptor beta chains reported below all come from one sample, sequenced in a study of blood T cell repertoires in COVID-19. Assay: immunoSEQ multiplex PCR; the TCRdb copy retains only in-frame clones and omits some. The sample lists 150,000 to 200,000 clones; just over 90% were seen once. Sequencing input: peripheral blood. Receptors were obtained from a man aged 18 to 30 with acute or convalescent COVID-19.

The chain carries TRBV5-4 and TRBJ2-3; possibly TRBD1 for D (5 bases). Between the trimmed V and J ends, which lost 2 bases and 1 base, there was a span of 11 bases. Germline CDR1 SGHNT, CDR2 YYREEE (reference sequence). CDR3 length equals 15 residues. CDR3 sequence (DNA): TGTGCCAGCAGCTTAGTAGGGGCCCGCACAGATACGCAGTATTTT. Translated: CASSLVGARTDTQYF.

Remarks on this clone: At the DNA level, this CDR3 is encoded by other sequences in the same sample as well. This chain links TRBV9 with TRBJ1-1; TRBD1 matches 7 bases. After removal of 0 bases from V and 1 base from J, the junction contained 3 bases not matched to a gene. The germline CDR1 and CDR2 sequences are SGDLS and YYNGEE. The CDR3 is made up of 15 amino acids. Here the CDR3 reads CASSVGGTENTEAFF. Here the CDR3 DNA reads TGTGCCAGCAGCGTAGGAGGGACAGAGAACACTGAAGCTTTCTTT.

V is TRBV30 and J is TRBJ1-1, with a tentative D call TRBD1 (6 bases). This CDR3 has 16 amino acids. From germline, CDR1 is GTSNPN and CDR2 SVGIG (reference sequence). With 1 base removed from V and 0 bases from J, the gap between germline ends came to 15 bases. In nucleotides, the CDR3 is TGTGCCTGGAGTGGGGCGGGGGGCTCGATGAACACTGAAGCTTTCTTT. Translating it yields CAWSGAGGSMNTEAFF.

The rearrangement links TRBV5-1 to TRBJ2-2, with D tentatively TRBD1 (5 bases). The germline gives CDR1 SGHRS, CDR2 YFSETQ. V was clipped by 4 bases and J by 6 bases, with 16 bases between them. The length of the CDR3 is 15 residues. CDR3 bases: TGCGCCAGCAGCCCCCGAGAGGAAGGGGCCGGGGAGCTGTTTTTT. It encodes CASSPREEGAGELFF.

V usage is TRBV3-1 (or the pseudogene TRBV3-2) and J usage is TRBJ2-3; 10 positions match TRBD2. This CDR3 region has 17 residues. Germline CDR1 reads LGHDT; CDR2 reads YNNKEL (reference sequence). The V segment lost 5 bases and the J segment 2 bases; nucleotides outside the gene matches: 10. In DNA, the CDR3 is TGTGCCAGCAGCTCCGGACTAGCGGAAACCTACACAGATACGCAGTATTTT. It specifies CASSSGLAETYTDTQYF.

This clone is labeled medium-sized. The chain uses TRBV24-1 and TRBJ2-1; TRBD1 is a possible D gene (5 bases). Trimming stripped 7 bases from V and 13 bases from J, with 16 bases between. Looked up from germline, CDR1 is KGHDR and CDR2 is SFDVKD. The CDR3 length is 12 residues. The CDR3 loop is CATRGTGRRQFF. CDR3 coding DNA: TGTGCCACCAGGGGCACAGGAAGAAGACAGTTCTTC.

This chain connects TRBV19 to TRBJ1-3; 7 bases align to TRBD1. The CDR3 has 14 amino acids. Germline V gives CDR1 LNHDA, CDR2 SQIVND (reference sequence). J gave up 4 bases and V 6 bases, and 6 bases lay outside the gene matches. CDR3 amino acids: CASRNQGVGNTIYF. The CDR3 DNA is TGTGCCAGTAGAAACCAGGGGGTCGGAAACACCATATATTTT.

A few counts support this clone. The chain employs TRBV6-5 and TRBJ1-1; no firm D call. CDR1 and CDR2 (germline): MNHEY, SVGAGI. This CDR3 is built from 13 residues. V was pared by 10 bases and J by 3 bases, with 15 bases between. CDR3 DNA: TGTGCCACTTTGAGGGTACCAGACACTGAAGCTTTCTTT. As protein: CATLRVPDTEAFF.

V gene TRBV27 combines with J gene TRBJ2-7; TRBD1 is a possible D gene (6 bases). Germline V gene lookup returns CDR1 MNHEY and CDR2 SMNVEV (reference sequence). CDR3 length: 16 amino acids. V was clipped by 6 bases and J by 5 bases, with 23 bases between them. The CDR3 sequence is CASRPILQGIGNEQYF. The CDR3 DNA reads as TGTGCCAGCAGGCCTATACTACAGGGCATAGGAAACGAGCAGTACTTC.

J is TRBJ2-1 and V is TRBV9, with TRBD2 matching 7 bases. V gave up 1 base and J gave up 5 bases; unmatched junction bases: 6. The CDR3 length is 15 residues. Germline lookup yields CDR1 SGDLS and CDR2 YYNGEE. Here the CDR3 DNA reads TGTGCCAGCAGCGTAAGAGGGAGGGTAGACAATGAGCAGTTCTTC. This sequence encodes CASSVRGRVDNEQFF.

The chain is built from TRBV24-1 and TRBJ2-3, with TRBD1 matching over 7 bases. There are 15 residues in the CDR3. In germline, CDR1 is KGHDR, CDR2 SFDVKD. V lost 7 bases, J lost 1 base, and 7 bases stayed unmatched. CDR3 nucleotides: TGTGCCACCAGCGCGAGACAGGGAGGCACAGATACGCAGTATTTT. Translating it yields CATSARQGGTDTQYF.

Comment on this clone: This sample includes further DNA sequences coding for the same CDR3. J is TRBJ1-3 and V is TRBV6-1, with D hard to call. Deletions cut 3 bases from V and 0 bases from J, with 6 bases between. The CDR3 contains 14 residues. The germline CDR1 and CDR2 sequences are MNHNS and SASEGT. The CDR3, as DNA: TGTGCCAGCAGTGATGGCAGCTCTGGAAACACCATATATTTT. Its protein is CASSDGSSGNTIYF.

This chain links TRBV5-1 with TRBJ1-4, with 7 bases aligning to TRBD1. Trimming took 1 base from V and 4 from J; bases not matched to a gene: 4. The CDR3 runs 15 residues. Germline values: CDR1 SGHRS, CDR2 YFSETQ. The CDR3 protein is CASSLLGTVNEKLFF. CDR3 nucleotide sequence: TGCGCCAGCAGCTTGCTCGGGACAGTTAATGAAAAACTGTTTTTT.

This chain joins TRBV29-1 and TRBJ1-4, with D perhaps matching TRBD1 (5 bases). Trimming cost V 5 bases and J 7 bases, with 17 bases left between them. The CDR3 contains 14 residues. Germline V gives CDR1 SQVTM, CDR2 ANQGSEA. CDR3 sequence: CSVREDRGFEKLFF. In DNA form, the CDR3 reads TGCAGCGTTAGAGAAGATAGGGGATTTGAAAAACTGTTTTTT.

The rearrangement links TRBV7-9 to TRBJ2-3, with 7 bases lining up with TRBD1. Trimming took 0 bases from V and 3 from J; bases not matched to a gene: 3. The CDR3 runs to 15 residues. CDR1 SEHNR and CDR2 FQNEAQ come from the germline V gene (reference sequence). CDR3 DNA: TGTGCCAGCAGCTTAGCCCCACAGGGGACAGATACGCAGTATTTT. The encoded protein is CASSLAPQGTDTQYF.

This chain joins TRBV4-1 and TRBJ1-1; D possibly corresponds to TRBD1 (5 bases). V was clipped by 0 bases and J by 8 bases, with 13 bases between them. CDR1 is MGHRA, CDR2 YSYEKL, per germline. This CDR3 contains 14 residues. The CDR3 sequence: CASSQDSPRTEAFF. In DNA, the CDR3 is TGCGCCAGCAGCCAAGATTCCCCGAGGACAGAAGCTTTCTTT.

The V gene is TRBV5-1, the J gene TRBJ1-1, with D perhaps TRBD1 (5 bases). V lost 0 bases and J lost 0, with 9 bases in between. The CDR3 has 15 amino acids. Germline V gene data show CDR1 as SGHRS and CDR2 as YFSETQ. In DNA form, the CDR3 reads TGCGCCAGCAGCTTGGAGGGGAACATGAACACTGAAGCTTTCTTT. This translates into CASSLEGNMNTEAFF.